These 27 T cell receptor beta chains share one sample of origin, sequenced in a study of human T cells and chemical hapten exposure. TCRdb passed the RACE reads through MiXCR, listing each CDR3 protein once. The sample lists approximately 25,000 distinct CDR3 sequences, over 9% occurring once. Time point defined: patch test 2, 6 weeks after DPC sensitization. Treatment noted: therapeutic diphenylcyclopropenone sensitization with weekly scalp DPC. The sequences come from whole blood, collected in connection with sensitization to the hapten diphenylcyclopropenone (DPC). These TCRs come from a man aged 25 to 40 with alopecia areata. Some clones in this sample may be carry-over from other donors' samples.

Many counts were recorded for this clonotype. The chain employs TRBV29-1 and TRBJ1-1, with a possible D match to TRBD1 (5 bases). The CDR3 contains 15 residues. Trimming cost V 3 bases and J 1 base, with 15 bases left between them. Germline CDR1 and CDR2: SQVTM and ANQGSEA. CDR3 loop: CSVDGADGQNTEAFF. For the CDR3, the DNA is TGCAGCGTTGATGGGGCGGACGGCCAGAACACTGAAGCTTTCTTT. The variable domain in full, completed from reference TRBV29-1 and TRBJ1-1, reads SAVISQKPSRDICQRGTSLTIQCQVDSQVTMMFWYRQQPGQSLTLIATANQGSEATYESGFVIDKFPISRPNLTFSTLTVSNMSPEDSSIYLCSVDGADGQNTEAFFGQGTRLTVV.

This clonotype has a handful of counts. The chain is built from TRBV6-2 or TRBV6-3 and TRBJ1-1, with 9 bases fitting TRBD1. Germline trimming cut 2 bases from V and 1 base from J; bases unmatched to any gene: 11. Germline loops: CDR1 MNHEY, CDR2 SVGEGT. This CDR3 comprises 18 residues. Here the CDR3 reads CASSYVLGQGNGNTEAFF. The DNA of the CDR3 is TGTGCCAGCAGTTACGTACTTGGACAGGGGAATGGGAACACTGAAGCTTTCTTT.

The CDR3 is CASSPDSEQFF. The CDR3 nucleotides are TGTGCCAGCAGCCCGGACAGTGAGCAGTTCTTC. This sequence joins TRBV7-9 and TRBJ2-1, with D maybe TRBD1 (6 bases). The CDR3 loop spans 11 amino acids. Germline loops: CDR1 SEHNR, CDR2 FQNEAQ (reference sequence). Trimming removed 5 bases from V and 9 bases from J, with 8 bases in between. Using reference TRBV7-9 and TRBJ2-1 for the parts outside the CDR3, the full variable domain is DTGVSQNPRHKITKRGQNVTFRCDPISEHNRLYWYRQTLGQGPEFLTYFQNEAQLEKSRLLSDRFSAERPKGSFSTLEIQRTEQGDSAMYLCASSPDSEQFFGPGTRLTVL.

In this sample, this clonotype turned up many times. CDR3 in DNA: TGCAGTGCTAGGGTTCTAAAAGCGGGAGGGCTTGATACGCAGTATTTT. This codes for CSARVLKAGGLDTQYF. V usage is TRBV20-1 and J usage is TRBJ2-3, with TRBD2 matching 10 bases. The CDR3 has 16 residues. Looked up from germline, CDR1 is DFQATT and CDR2 is SNEGSKA (reference sequence). J lost 6 bases, V lost 3 bases, and 12 bases had no gene match.

V gene TRBV27 combines with J gene TRBJ2-3, with 8 bases identical to TRBD2. Germline trimming cut 6 bases from V and 2 bases from J; bases unmatched to any gene: 19. Germline lookup yields CDR1 MNHEY and CDR2 SMNVEV (reference sequence). CDR3 size: 19 residues. The chain's CDR3 is CASSPSTFGRGADTDTQYF. The CDR3 DNA sequence: TGTGCCAGCAGCCCCTCGACCTTTGGGCGGGGGGCCGACACAGATACGCAGTATTTT.

This clonotype was found many times. The chain employs TRBV6-2 or TRBV6-3 and TRBJ2-4, with D unresolved. The CDR3 totals 14 residues. V was pared by 7 bases and J by 2 bases, with 12 bases between. Germline values: CDR1 MNHEY, CDR2 SVGEGT. The CDR3 region is CASTRDITKNIQYF. The CDR3 nucleotides are TGTGCCAGCACCCGCGACATAACCAAAAACATTCAGTACTTC.

This clonotype occurred a few times. This chain joins TRBV3-1 and TRBJ2-5; 8 nucleotides line up with TRBD1. J lost 5 bases, V lost 0 bases, and 2 bases had no gene match. Germline V gives CDR1 LGHDT, CDR2 YNNKEL (reference sequence). The CDR3 is made up of 14 amino acids. CDR3 coding DNA: TGTGCCAGCAGCCAAGAGACAGGGGAGGAGACCCAGTACTTC. Translation gives CASSQETGEETQYF.

This clonotype has more than one count but fewer than ten. The chain employs TRBV29-1 and TRBJ2-1, with TRBD2 matching over 13 bases. V lost 5 bases, J lost 6 bases, and 10 bases stayed unmatched. The CDR3 sequence is 16 residues long. Per germline, CDR1 SQVTM and CDR2 ANQGSEA. CDR3 sequence reads: CSVLGLAGVVANEQFF. CDR3 coding DNA: TGCAGCGTTCTCGGACTAGCGGGAGTAGTAGCCAATGAGCAGTTCTTC.

This clonotype showed up just a few times. The rearrangement links TRBV12-3 or TRBV12-4 to TRBJ2-7; perhaps TRBD2 as D (5 bases). This CDR3 is built from 15 residues. Trimming shortened V by 3 bases and J by 0 bases, and 12 bases separated the two germline ends. CDR3 sequence (DNA): TGTGCCAGCAGTTTGGGCGGGTCGAGCTCCTACGAGCAGTACTTC. It codes for CASSLGGSSSYEQYF.

This clonotype was found many times. This chain links TRBV2 with TRBJ2-5; tentatively, D is TRBD1 (5 bases). The V and J ends lost 5 bases and 7 bases respectively, with 20 bases between them. This CDR3 is 15 amino acids long. From germline, CDR1 is SNHLY and CDR2 FYNNEI. The CDR3 coding sequence is TGTGCCAGCAGTCGGGCCCGCCAGGGCTCAGGGACCCAGTACTTC. Translating it yields CASSRARQGSGTQYF.

The V gene is TRBV20-1, the J gene TRBJ2-5; D is ambiguous. This CDR3 comprises 11 residues. Germline V CDR1 and CDR2: DFQATT, SNEGSKA (reference sequence). Between the trimmed V and J ends, which lost 3 bases and 2 bases, there was a span of 4 bases. The CDR3 protein is CSASPQETQYF. The CDR3, as DNA: TGCAGTGCTAGTCCTCAAGAGACCCAGTACTTC.

This clonotype was recorded many times. V usage is TRBV7-6 and J usage is TRBJ2-2; either TRBD1 or TRBD2 may fit D (6 bases each). CDR3 length equals 17 residues. Looked up from germline, CDR1 is SGHVS and CDR2 is FNYEAQ. Trimming took 7 bases from V and 6 from J, leaving 24 bases between them. The CDR3 region is CASNQLTVEGTPGELFF. DNA for the CDR3: TGTGCCAGCAACCAACTAACGGTGGAGGGGACACCCGGGGAGCTGTTTTTT.

This clonotype was seen more than once but under ten times. This sequence joins TRBV29-1 and TRBJ2-3, with a weak D call TRBD1 (6 bases). The CDR3 runs 15 residues. Trimming removed 3 bases from V and 0 bases from J, with 13 bases in between. Germline lookup yields CDR1 SQVTM and CDR2 ANQGSEA. The CDR3 bases are TGCAGCGTTGAGGTCGTAGACAGGAGCACAGATACGCAGTATTTT. It encodes CSVEVVDRSTDTQYF.

This clonotype has only a few counts. The rearrangement links TRBV5-5 to TRBJ2-2; 7 bases match TRBD1. Germline CDR1 SGHKS, CDR2 YYEKEE (reference sequence). The CDR3 runs to 16 residues. Trimming removed 2 bases from V and 4 bases from J; junction bases left unmatched: 8. The CDR3 is CASSFRQGESTGELFF. In DNA, the CDR3 is TGTGCCAGCAGCTTCCGACAGGGAGAGAGCACCGGGGAGCTGTTTTTT.

The J gene is TRBJ2-1, the V gene TRBV20-1; 7 bases are shared with TRBD2. J was trimmed by 6 bases and V by 5 bases; bases with no gene match: 1. CDR1 and CDR2 from the germline V gene are DFQATT and SNEGSKA (reference sequence). This CDR3 is built from 11 residues. The CDR3 loop is CSAGTINEQFF. The CDR3 DNA sequence: TGCAGTGCTGGGACTATCAATGAGCAGTTCTTC.

V is TRBV29-1 and J is TRBJ2-7; the D is unclear. CDR3 length equals 11 residues. The germline CDR1 and CDR2 sequences are SQVTM and ANQGSEA. With 6 bases removed from V and 3 bases from J, the gap between germline ends came to 9 bases. The CDR3 region has the DNA TGCAGCGTCGGTGAGGACTACGAGCAGTACTTC. As protein: CSVGEDYEQYF.

This clonotype has ten or more counts. The chain recombines TRBV7-2 with TRBJ1-5, with D unclear. The CDR3 contains 12 residues. V lost 3 bases and J 7 bases, leaving 7 bases between the germline ends. Per germline, CDR1 SGHTA and CDR2 FQGNSA. CDR3 sequence reads: CASSFHAQPQHF. DNA of the CDR3: TGTGCCAGCAGCTTCCATGCACAGCCCCAGCATTTT.

This clonotype has more than one count but fewer than ten. This sequence joins TRBV18 and TRBJ2-4; tentatively, D is TRBD1 (5 bases). This CDR3 spans 13 amino acids. Germline CDR1 is KGHSH and CDR2 is LQKENI. With 2 bases removed from V and 7 bases from J, the gap between germline ends came to 9 bases. CDR3 in amino acids: CASSPGAENIQYF. In DNA form, the CDR3 reads TGTGCCAGCTCACCAGGGGCCGAGAACATTCAGTACTTC.

This clonotype was seen at least ten times. J is TRBJ2-1 and V is TRBV4-3; 11 bases map to TRBD2. Germline CDR1 reads LGHNA; CDR2 reads YSLEER. V lost 0 bases to trimming and J lost 6 bases; unmatched junction nucleotides: 4. This CDR3 has 16 residues. The CDR3 loop is CASSQDVAGGVNEQFF. CDR3 coding DNA: TGCGCCAGCAGCCAAGATGTAGCGGGAGGGGTCAATGAGCAGTTCTTC.

This clonotype was picked up many times. The chain combines TRBV6-2 or TRBV6-3 with TRBJ2-7; D is uncertain. This CDR3 has 11 residues. Germline V gene data show CDR1 as MNHEY and CDR2 as SVGEGT. V shed 6 bases and J shed 6 bases, with 9 bases lying between them. For the CDR3, the DNA is TGTGCCAGCAGCCGTGAACGCGAGCAGTACTTC. Its protein product is CASSREREQYF.

This clonotype was recorded many times. The chain links TRBV29-1 to TRBJ1-1; D is undetermined. Trimming shortened V by 6 bases and J by 0 bases, and 5 bases separated the two germline ends. The CDR3 consists of 11 residues. CDR1 SQVTM and CDR2 ANQGSEA come from the germline V gene. For the CDR3, the DNA is TGCAGCGTGACCATGAACACTGAAGCTTTCTTT. This encodes CSVTMNTEAFF.

The DNA for the CDR3 is TGTGCCAGCGGACGGGAGTACAATGAGCAGTTCTTC. It specifies CASGREYNEQFF. This chain uses TRBV6-2 or TRBV6-3 with TRBJ2-1, with D possibly TRBD2 on 6 matching bases. CDR3 length equals 12 residues. Trimming removed 8 bases from V and 4 bases from J, with 9 bases in between. The germline V gene encodes CDR1 MNHEY and CDR2 SVGEGT.

This clonotype has more than one count but fewer than ten. The chain combines TRBV12-3 or TRBV12-4 with TRBJ2-5, with TRBD1 matching over 12 bases. V shed 5 bases and J 5 bases; nucleotides not matched to a gene: 9. The CDR3 has 16 amino acids. CDR3 protein: CASSHLPGQGAETQYF. The CDR3 region has the DNA TGTGCCAGCAGTCACCTACCGGGACAGGGGGCCGAGACCCAGTACTTC.

J is TRBJ2-2 and V is TRBV7-2; the D is unclear. V was cut by 5 bases and J by 6 bases, with 19 bases left in between. Germline V lookup: CDR1 SGHTA, CDR2 FQGNSA. This CDR3 contains 16 residues. CDR3: CASSPLLVSSAGELFF. CDR3 coding DNA: TGTGCCAGCAGCCCCCTGTTGGTCAGTTCGGCCGGGGAGCTGTTTTTT.

This clonotype was observed a few times. The chain uses TRBV7-9 and TRBJ1-1, with 10 bases identical to TRBD1. Germline V gene lookup returns CDR1 SEHNR and CDR2 FQNEAQ (reference sequence). The CDR3 loop spans 15 amino acids. J was trimmed by 8 bases and V by 5 bases; bases with no gene match: 11. The chain's CDR3 is CASSPSGTGATEAFF. CDR3 DNA: TGTGCCAGCAGCCCGTCCGGGACAGGGGCGACCGAAGCTTTCTTT.

This clonotype was found a few times. The V and J genes are TRBV12-3 or TRBV12-4 and TRBJ2-4; the D gene is possibly TRBD2 (6 bases). V was cut by 5 bases and J by 4 bases, with 12 bases left in between. This CDR3 has 14 residues. As DNA, the CDR3 is TGTGCCAGCAGTCACCGGGACTCAAAAAACATTCAGTACTTC. It codes for CASSHRDSKNIQYF.

This clonotype was seen a few times. This chain uses TRBV30 with TRBJ1-2; 9 nucleotides line up with TRBD1. The CDR3 is made up of 13 amino acids. The germline CDR1 and CDR2 sequences are GTSNPN and SVGIG (reference sequence). With V trimmed by 8 bases and J by 6 bases, 10 bases remained unmatched. The CDR3 DNA reads TGTGCCGGGGGACAGGGAAAAGGGGATGGCTACACCTTC. This codes for CAGGQGKGDGYTF.